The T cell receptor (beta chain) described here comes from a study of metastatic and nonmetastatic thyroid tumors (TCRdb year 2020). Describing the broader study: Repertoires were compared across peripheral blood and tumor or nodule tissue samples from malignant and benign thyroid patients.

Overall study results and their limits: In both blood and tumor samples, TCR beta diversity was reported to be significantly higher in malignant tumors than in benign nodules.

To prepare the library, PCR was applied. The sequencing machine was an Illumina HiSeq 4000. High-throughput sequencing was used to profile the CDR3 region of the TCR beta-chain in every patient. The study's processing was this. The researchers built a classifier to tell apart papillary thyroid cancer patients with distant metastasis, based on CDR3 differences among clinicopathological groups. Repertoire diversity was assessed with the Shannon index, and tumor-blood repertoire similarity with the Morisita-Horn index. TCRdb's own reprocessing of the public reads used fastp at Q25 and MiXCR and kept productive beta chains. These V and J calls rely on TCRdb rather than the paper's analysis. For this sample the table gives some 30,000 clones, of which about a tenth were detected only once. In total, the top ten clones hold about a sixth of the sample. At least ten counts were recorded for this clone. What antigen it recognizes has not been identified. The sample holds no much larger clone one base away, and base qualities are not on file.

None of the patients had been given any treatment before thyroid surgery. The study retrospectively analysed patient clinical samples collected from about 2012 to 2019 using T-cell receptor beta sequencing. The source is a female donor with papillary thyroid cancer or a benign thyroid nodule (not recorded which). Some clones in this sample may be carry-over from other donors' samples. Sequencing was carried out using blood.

The nucleotide sequence reads as follows: TGTGCCAGCATCGGATCCAGCCTCTCTTCCTACGAGCAGTACTTC. Its protein is CASIGSSLSSYEQYF. Recombination connected TRBV25-1 to TRBJ2-7, with the D gene uncertain. Deletion took 7 bases off V and 1 base off J, with a span of 17 bases between the germline ends. CDR1 MGHDK and CDR2 SYGVNS were looked up in the germline V gene. There are 15 amino acids in the CDR3, from cysteine to phenylalanine inclusive. Only the CDR3 region is kept as DNA, spanning 45 bases read in frame from base 1.